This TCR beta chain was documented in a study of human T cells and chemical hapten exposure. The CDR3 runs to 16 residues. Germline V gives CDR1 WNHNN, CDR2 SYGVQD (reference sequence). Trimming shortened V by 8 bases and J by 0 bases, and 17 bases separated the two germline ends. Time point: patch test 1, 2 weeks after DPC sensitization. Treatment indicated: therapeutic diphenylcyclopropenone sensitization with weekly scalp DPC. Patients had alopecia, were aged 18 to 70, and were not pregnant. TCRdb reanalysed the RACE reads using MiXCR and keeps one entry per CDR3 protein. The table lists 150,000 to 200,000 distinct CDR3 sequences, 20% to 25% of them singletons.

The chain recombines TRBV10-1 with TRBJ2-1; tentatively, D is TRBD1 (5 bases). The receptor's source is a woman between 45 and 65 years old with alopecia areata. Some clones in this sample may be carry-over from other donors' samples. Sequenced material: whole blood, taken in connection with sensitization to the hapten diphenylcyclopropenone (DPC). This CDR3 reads CASPELQGSSYNEQFF. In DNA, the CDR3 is TGCGCCAGCCCAGAGCTCCAGGGCAGCTCCTACAATGAGCAGTTCTTC.